This T cell receptor (beta chain) was captured in a study of blood T cell repertoires in COVID-19. Study-level background: Samples representing acute and convalescent COVID-19 were sourced from the United States, Italy and Spain. The analysed material was cDNA or gDNA that came from T cells, B-cell-depleted T cells, or PBMCs.

The germline V gene has CDR1 LNHDA and CDR2 SQIVND (reference sequence). CDR3 length equals 16 residues. V was shortened by 2 bases and J by 0 bases, with 13 bases between the two germline ends. Study processing details: Scientists estimated how many nucleated cells there were by amplifying reference gene primers. Measured with immunoSEQ multiplex PCR; TCRdb has only the in-frame clones, and not every one. The V and J calls and clone size are taken from that table; D and trimming were inferred from the DNA. The sample carries about 200,000 clones, roughly 90% recorded once. Sequencing input: peripheral blood. The chain employs TRBV19 and TRBJ1-1; D gene unclear. The sequence came from a man aged 50 or older with acute or convalescent COVID-19. The CDR3 here is CASSIKSRSMNTEAFF. CDR3 sequence (DNA): TGTGCCAGTAGTATAAAGTCGCGGTCCATGAACACTGAAGCTTTCTTT.